This entry is about one T cell receptor beta chain. No antigen is known for it. The data originate from a study of T cell clones after liver transplantation. The assay was immunoSEQ multiplex PCR, and TCRdb's table has in-frame clones only and misses some. The sample includes about 75,000 clones, roughly 84% of them seen just once. CDR1 is SGHAT, CDR2 FQNNGV, per germline. The CDR3 loop spans 14 amino acids. With 8 bases removed from V and 2 bases from J, the gap between germline ends came to 13 bases. Study observations and caveats: Compared with third party-reactive sequences, donor-reactive ones declined more, independent of withdrawal success.

The material was CD4+ T cells from blood, obtained roughly 48 months after liver transplant. The chain links TRBV11-2 to TRBJ1-3, with D maybe TRBD1 (5 bases). This receptor was obtained from a human patient who received a liver transplant. Certain T cells may be donor cells from the graft. As DNA, the CDR3 is TGTGCCAGCGGTCTTGGGACGGCTGGAAACACCATATATTTT. This sequence encodes CASGLGTAGNTIYF.